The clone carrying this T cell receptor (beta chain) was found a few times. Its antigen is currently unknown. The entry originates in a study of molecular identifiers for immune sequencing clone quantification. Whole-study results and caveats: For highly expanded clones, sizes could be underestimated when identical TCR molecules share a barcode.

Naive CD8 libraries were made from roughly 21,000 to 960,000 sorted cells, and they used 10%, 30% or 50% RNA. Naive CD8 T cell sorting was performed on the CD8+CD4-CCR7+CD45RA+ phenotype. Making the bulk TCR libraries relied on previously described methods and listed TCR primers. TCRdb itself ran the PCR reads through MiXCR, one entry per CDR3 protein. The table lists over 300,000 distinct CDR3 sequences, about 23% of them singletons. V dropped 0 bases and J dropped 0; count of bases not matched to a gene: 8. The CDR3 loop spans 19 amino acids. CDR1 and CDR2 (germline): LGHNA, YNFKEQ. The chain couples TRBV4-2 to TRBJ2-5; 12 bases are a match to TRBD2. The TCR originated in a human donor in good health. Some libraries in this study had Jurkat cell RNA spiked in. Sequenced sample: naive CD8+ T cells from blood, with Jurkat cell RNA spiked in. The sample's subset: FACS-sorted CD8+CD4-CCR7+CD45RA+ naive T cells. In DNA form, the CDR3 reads TGTGCCAGCAGCCAAGATAGGCTAGCGGGAGGGACGTACCAAGAGACCCAGTACTTC. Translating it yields CASSQDRLAGGTYQETQYF.